One sample yielded the 18 T cell receptor beta chains listed below, sequenced in a study of OX40 agonist ivuxolimab in advanced cancers. TCRdb's copy holds only in-frame clones and misses some; the assay was immunoSEQ multiplex PCR. Here the sample spans roughly 86,000 clones, 92% being singletons. Material: CD4+ or CD8+ T cells sorted from blood, obtained in a trial of the OX40 agonist ivuxolimab. All receptors come from an adult with an advanced solid tumor such as melanoma, head and neck, liver or kidney cancer.

V usage is TRBV5-5 and J usage is TRBJ1-5; TRBD1 is a possible D gene (5 bases). Looked up from germline, CDR1 is SGHKS and CDR2 is YYEKEE (reference sequence). V was trimmed by 2 bases and J by 1 base, leaving 10 bases between them. The length of the CDR3 is 15 residues. This CDR3 reads CASSFGGSSNQPQHF. The CDR3 DNA is TGTGCCAGCAGCTTTGGGGGATCGAGCAATCAGCCCCAGCATTTT.

The chain recombines TRBV14 with TRBJ2-1, with 10 positions matching TRBD2. Trimming removed 0 bases from V and 8 bases from J; junction bases left unmatched: 13. The CDR3 has 18 residues. Germline V lookup: CDR1 SGHDN, CDR2 FVKESK. The CDR3 DNA is TGTGCCAGCAGCCAAGATGCCAGGACTAGCGGCTACAAGTATGAGCAGTTCTTC. It yields the protein CASSQDARTSGYKYEQFF.

J is TRBJ1-2 and V is TRBV4-1; D unclear. This CDR3 is 16 amino acids long. V was shortened by 5 bases and J by 2 bases, with 18 bases between the two germline ends. CDR1 and CDR2 from the germline V gene are MGHRA and YSYEKL. CDR3 DNA: TGCGCCAGCAGCGTCGGTGGCGGAGGAAAGAACTATGGCTACACCTTC. Its protein product is CASSVGGGGKNYGYTF.

V usage is TRBV9 and J usage is TRBJ2-1, with TRBD2 matching 11 bases. V was clipped by 4 bases and J by 4 bases; unmatched bases: 7. There are 16 residues in the CDR3. CDR1 is SGDLS, CDR2 YYNGEE, per germline. The CDR3 nucleotides read TGTGCCAGCAGCAAGGGACTAGCGGCCACTTACAATGAGCAGTTCTTC. Translated: CASSKGLAATYNEQFF.

This chain connects TRBV6-6 to TRBJ2-1, with D possibly being TRBD2 (5 bases). This CDR3 contains 12 residues. V lost 5 bases and J lost 4, with 6 bases in between. Germline lookup yields CDR1 MNHNY and CDR2 SVGAGI (reference sequence). In DNA form, the CDR3 reads TGTGCCAGCAGTGAGGGTTACAATGAGCAGTTCTTC. This translates into CASSEGYNEQFF.

V usage is TRBV6-1 and J usage is TRBJ2-1; D is unclear. V lost 6 bases and J 6 bases, leaving 12 bases between the germline ends. Germline V CDR1 and CDR2: MNHNS, SASEGT. The CDR3 consists of 13 residues. Here the CDR3 reads CASRAPGVNEQFF. The CDR3 bases are TGTGCCAGCAGGGCCCCTGGAGTCAATGAGCAGTTCTTC.

The rearrangement joins TRBV30 to TRBJ2-5; D remains unclear. CDR1 and CDR2 (germline): GTSNPN, SVGIG (reference sequence). The CDR3 length is 14 residues. V dropped 0 bases and J dropped 7 bases, with 15 bases sitting between them. The CDR3 is CAWSVGQYPGTQYF. CDR3 coding DNA: TGTGCCTGGAGTGTAGGGCAGTACCCAGGGACCCAGTACTTC.

The chain carries TRBV28 and TRBJ2-5; D unresolved. The length of the CDR3 is 15 residues. With 6 bases removed from V and 5 bases from J, the gap between germline ends came to 19 bases. Looked up from germline, CDR1 is MDHEN and CDR2 is SYDVKM. The CDR3 reads CASRAPGPMSETQYF. The CDR3 DNA reads as TGTGCCAGCAGGGCTCCGGGCCCTATGTCGGAGACCCAGTACTTC.

A few counts support this clone. This sequence joins TRBV28 and TRBJ2-1; 13 bases fit TRBD2. This CDR3 comprises 14 residues. Per the germline V gene, CDR1 is MDHEN and CDR2 is SYDVKM. Trimming took 5 bases from V and 7 from J; bases not matched to a gene: 2. CDR3 in DNA: TGTGCCAGCAGTAGGACTAGCGGGAGAAATGAGCAGTTCTTC. Translated, it gives CASSRTSGRNEQFF.

The gene calls are TRBV6-1 and TRBJ2-5; 9 bases fit TRBD1. Germline-derived CDR1 and CDR2 are MNHNS and SASEGT. The CDR3 spans 14 residues. J gave up 9 bases and V 6 bases, and 11 bases lay outside the gene matches. In nucleotides, the CDR3 is TGTGCCAGCAGACCGGGACAGGGAGCCGAGGCCCAGTACTTC. This encodes CASRPGQGAEAQYF.

This chain links TRBV19 with TRBJ1-4; 7 bases are shared with TRBD1. CDR3 length: 14 residues. The germline V gene encodes CDR1 LNHDA and CDR2 SQIVND (reference sequence). V was clipped by 6 bases and J by 0 bases; unmatched bases: 1. The chain's CDR3 is CASRTGTTNEKLFF. CDR3 coding DNA: TGTGCCAGTAGGACAGGGACAACTAATGAAAAACTGTTTTTT.

A note on this clone: This same CDR3 is encoded by further DNA sequences in the sample. The chain links TRBV30 to TRBJ1-1; D is unresolved. The germline V and J ends were trimmed by 4 bases and 0 bases, with 6 bases remaining between them. Germline values: CDR1 GTSNPN, CDR2 SVGIG (reference sequence). CDR3 length: 12 residues. The CDR3 DNA follows: TGTGCCTGGAAAGGCCTGAACACTGAAGCTTTCTTT. It specifies CAWKGLNTEAFF.

The gene calls are TRBV5-1 and TRBJ1-2; D is undetermined. Per the germline V gene, CDR1 is SGHRS and CDR2 is YFSETQ. With 4 bases removed from V and 2 bases from J, the gap between germline ends came to 12 bases. The CDR3 consists of 14 residues. CDR3 coding DNA: TGCGCCAGCAGCCCGGTGGGCGGGAACTATGGCTACACCTTC. This encodes CASSPVGGNYGYTF.

The CDR3 region is CASASNAYEQYF. The CDR3 DNA reads as TGTGCCAGCGCCTCGAACGCCTACGAGCAGTACTTC. The chain has TRBV6-6 and TRBJ2-7; unclear D gene. This CDR3 has 12 residues. Deletions cut 8 bases from V and 2 bases from J, with 10 bases between. The germline gives CDR1 MNHNY, CDR2 SVGAGI (reference sequence).

The rearrangement links TRBV2 to TRBJ2-2; 7 bases match TRBD2. CDR1 is SNHLY, CDR2 FYNNEI, per germline. J was trimmed by 6 bases and V by 5 bases; bases with no gene match: 3. The CDR3 consists of 13 residues. Here the CDR3 reads CASSLGLAGELFF. CDR3 sequence (DNA): TGTGCCAGCAGTTTAGGACTAGCCGGGGAGCTGTTTTTT.

CDR3 DNA: TGTGCCAGCAGTCCGAACACTGAAGCTTTCTTT. It is translated as CASSPNTEAFF. This chain uses TRBV25-1 with TRBJ1-1; D is unclear. Germline V lookup: CDR1 MGHDK, CDR2 SYGVNS. V was clipped by 5 bases and J by 1 base, with 2 bases between them. This CDR3 comprises 11 residues.

This chain connects TRBV28 to TRBJ2-3; no clear D. V was pared by 3 bases and J by 3 bases, with 22 bases between. Germline CDR1 is MDHEN and CDR2 is SYDVKM. The CDR3 is made up of 18 amino acids. The CDR3 region has the DNA TGTGCCAGCAGTTTTCCGCCCCAATGGACCAGCCCAACAGATACGCAGTATTTT. Translated, it gives CASSFPPQWTSPTDTQYF.

The chain has TRBV25-1 and TRBJ1-5; D perhaps matches TRBD1 (6 bases). The CDR3 sequence is 13 residues long. Germline CDR1 reads MGHDK; CDR2 reads SYGVNS. V was trimmed by 8 bases and J by 4 bases, leaving 12 bases between them. For the CDR3, the DNA is TGTGCCAGCCAAGAAACAGGGAATCAGCCCCAGCATTTT. It encodes CASQETGNQPQHF.